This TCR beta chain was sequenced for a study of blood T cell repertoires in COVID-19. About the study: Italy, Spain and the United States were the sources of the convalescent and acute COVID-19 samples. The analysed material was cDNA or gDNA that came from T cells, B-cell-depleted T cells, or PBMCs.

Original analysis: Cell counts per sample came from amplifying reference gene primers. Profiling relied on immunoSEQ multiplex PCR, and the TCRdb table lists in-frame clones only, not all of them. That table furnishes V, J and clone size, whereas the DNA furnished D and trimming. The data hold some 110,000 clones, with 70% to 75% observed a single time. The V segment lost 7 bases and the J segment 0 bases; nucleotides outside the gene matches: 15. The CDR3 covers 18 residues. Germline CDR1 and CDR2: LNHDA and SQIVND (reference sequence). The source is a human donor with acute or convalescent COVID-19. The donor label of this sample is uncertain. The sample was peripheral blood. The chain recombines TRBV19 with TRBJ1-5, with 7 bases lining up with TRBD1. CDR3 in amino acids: CASNMPGQQRSSNQPQHF. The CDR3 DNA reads TGTGCCAGTAACATGCCGGGACAGCAAAGGAGTAGCAATCAGCCCCAGCATTTT.